This TCR beta chain was observed in a study of beta chain features in type 1 diabetes. The V and J ends lost 4 bases and 2 bases respectively, with 9 bases between them. The CDR3 has 15 amino acids. CDR1 and CDR2 from the germline V gene are MNHNS and SASEGT. Isolated RNA was reverse transcribed in full, so expressed TCRB transcripts were sequenced. Measured with immunoSEQ multiplex PCR; TCRdb has only the in-frame clones, and not every one. The sample consists of 860,000 or so clones, roughly 16% of them appearing once. What was sequenced was naive CD4+ T cells from blood. This clonotype originated in a woman between 18 and 29 years old in good health. The gene calls are TRBV6-1 and TRBJ2-6; D remains ambiguous. CDR3 region: CASSGPGTGANVLTF. CDR3 sequence (DNA): TGTGCCAGCAGTGGTCCAGGAACTGGGGCCAACGTCCTGACTTTC.